Listed below are T cell receptor beta chains from one sample, sequenced in a study of T cell responses to AZD1222 COVID-19 vaccine. The protocol was immunoSEQ multiplex PCR, while the TCRdb copy is restricted to in-frame clones and leaves out a portion. Of 110,000 to 150,000 clones listed, about nine tenths are singletons. Sequencing used peripheral blood, obtained on day 0 of AZD1222 vaccination. Receptor source: an adult in good health. CDR3s include the opening cysteine and the closing phenylalanine or tryptophan. Each record gives: J gene, clone size, D gene, V gene, CDR3 protein, CDR3 DNA. The D gene is left open where the match is weak. Some rows mark clone size as missing; the rest say once, few, many or name a class of expanded clone.

TRBJ1-5,-,-,TRBV3-1/TRBV3-2,CASSMFRGQPQHF,TGTGCCAGCAGCATGTTCAGGGGTCAGCCCCAGCATTTT
TRBJ2-2,-,TRBD2,TRBV6-5,CASRETSVPGELFF,TGTGCCAGCAGGGAGACTAGCGTCCCCGGGGAGCTGTTTTTT
TRBJ2-2,-,-,TRBV9,CASSAQSADGELFF,TGTGCCAGCAGCGCCCAAAGCGCGGACGGGGAGCTGTTTTTT
TRBJ2-3,once,-,TRBV6-6,CASRDVGLTDTQYF,TGTGCCAGCAGGGATGTGGGCCTCACAGATACGCAGTATTTT
TRBJ2-1,-,TRBD2,TRBV6-2/TRBV6-3,CASSYQLGLAFEQFF,TGTGCCAGCAGTTACCAGCTGGGACTAGCGTTTGAGCAGTTCTTC
TRBJ2-5,-,-,TRBV5-1,CASSLGTQETQYF,TGCGCCAGCAGCCTAGGGACTCAAGAGACCCAGTACTTC
TRBJ1-2,-,-,TRBV6-6,CASSYSDKGFGYTF,TGTGCCAGCAGTTACTCGGATAAGGGTTTTGGCTACACCTTC
TRBJ2-4,few,-,TRBV6-2/TRBV6-3,CASSYTIAKNIQYF,TGTGCCAGCAGTTATACCATCGCCAAAAACATTCAGTACTTC
TRBJ2-7,-,-,TRBV7-3,CASSFRGSGSYEQYF,TGTGCCAGCAGCTTCCGGGGTAGCGGTTCCTACGAGCAGTACTTC
TRBJ1-2,-,-,TRBV3-1/TRBV3-2,CASSQQRGPYGYTF,TGTGCCAGCAGCCAACAACGCGGGCCCTATGGCTACACCTTC
TRBJ1-4,-,TRBD1,TRBV2,CASRYRQGLNEKLFF,TGTGCCAGCAGATATCGACAGGGCCTCAATGAAAAACTGTTTTTT
TRBJ1-2,-,-,TRBV30,CAWSVLVGGMGYTF,TGTGCCTGGAGTGTACTCGTAGGGGGGATGGGCTACACCTTC
TRBJ2-7,-,TRBD2,TRBV11-2,CASSVGLAGPYEQYF,TGTGCCAGCAGCGTAGGACTAGCGGGGCCCTACGAGCAGTACTTC
TRBJ2-3,-,-,TRBV18,CASSPQTGRSADTQYF,TGTGCCAGCTCACCCCAGACAGGGAGGAGCGCAGATACGCAGTATTTT
TRBJ2-3,once,TRBD2,TRBV3-1/TRBV3-2,CASSQGSSGGGTDTQYF,TGTGCCAGCAGCCAAGGGTCTAGCGGGGGGGGCACAGATACGCAGTATTTT
TRBJ2-7,-,-,TRBV5-6,CASSPPVAYEQYF,TGTGCCAGCAGCCCACCAGTAGCCTACGAGCAGTACTTC
TRBJ1-2,-,-,TRBV6-1,CASSEVAGWNYGYTF,TGTGCCAGCAGTGAAGTTGCAGGGTGGAACTATGGCTACACCTTC
TRBJ2-3,-,TRBD2,TRBV29-1,CSVGTSGITDTQYF,TGCAGCGTGGGGACTAGCGGGATCACAGATACGCAGTATTTT
TRBJ2-1,-,TRBD2,TRBV6-5,CASTQTSDLEQFF,TGTGCCAGCACCCAGACTAGCGACCTTGAGCAGTTCTTC
TRBJ1-1,-,-,TRBV18,CASSPAGDTEAFF,TGTGCCAGCTCACCCGCCGGCGACACTGAAGCTTTCTTT
TRBJ2-7,-,-,TRBV2,CASRQAGSLHYEQYF,TGTGCCAGCAGGCAAGCCGGCTCTCTCCACTACGAGCAGTACTTC
TRBJ2-2,-,-,TRBV11-3,CASSSRPLAGELFF,TGTGCCAGCAGCTCCCGGCCTCTGGCCGGGGAGCTGTTTTTT
TRBJ1-3,-,-,TRBV6-5,CASSYGGNTIYF,TGTGCCAGCAGTTACGGCGGAAACACCATATATTTT
TRBJ2-1,-,TRBD1,TRBV24-1,CATSDPSLGDRGNYNEQFF,TGTGCCACCAGTGATCCGAGTCTGGGGGACAGGGGGAATTACAATGAGCAGTTCTTC